The present entry profiles one TCR beta chain with its context. CDR1 and CDR2 (germline): SGHNT, YYREEE (reference sequence). The CDR3 consists of 17 residues. V dropped 2 bases and J dropped 3; count of bases not matched to a gene: 6. The data were taken from a study of blood T cell repertoires in COVID-19. About the research overall: Samples came from the United States, Italy and Spain, spanning acute and convalescent COVID-19.

Profiling relied on immunoSEQ multiplex PCR, and the TCRdb table lists in-frame clones only, not all of them. Of around 250,000 clones in the sample, about 83% are singletons; the top ten hold over 5.5%. The sample taken for sequencing was peripheral blood. The sequence came from an elderly woman with COVID-19, enrolled during active disease. The rearrangement joins TRBV5-4 to TRBJ2-6; 9 positions agree with TRBD1. The CDR3 sequence: CASSLGQGPGGANVLTF. CDR3 DNA: TGTGCCAGCAGCTTAGGACAGGGGCCCGGTGGGGCCAACGTCCTGACTTTC.